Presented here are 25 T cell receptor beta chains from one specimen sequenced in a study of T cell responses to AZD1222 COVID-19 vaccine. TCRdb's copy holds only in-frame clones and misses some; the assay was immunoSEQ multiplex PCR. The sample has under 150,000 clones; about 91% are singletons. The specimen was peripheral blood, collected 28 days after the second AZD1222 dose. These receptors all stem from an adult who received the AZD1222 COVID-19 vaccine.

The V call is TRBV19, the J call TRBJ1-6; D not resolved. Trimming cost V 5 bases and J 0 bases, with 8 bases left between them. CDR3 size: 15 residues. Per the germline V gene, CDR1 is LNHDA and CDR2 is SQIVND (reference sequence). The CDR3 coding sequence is TGTGCCAGTAGTTGGAGGAGCTCCTATAATTCACCCCTCCACTTT. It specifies CASSWRSSYNSPLHF.

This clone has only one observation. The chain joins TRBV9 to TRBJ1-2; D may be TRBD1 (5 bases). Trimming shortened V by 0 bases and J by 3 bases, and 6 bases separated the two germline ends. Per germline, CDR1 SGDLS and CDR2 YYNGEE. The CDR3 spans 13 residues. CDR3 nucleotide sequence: TGTGCCAGCAGCGTAGGAGGGGACTATGGCTACACCTTC. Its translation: CASSVGGDYGYTF.

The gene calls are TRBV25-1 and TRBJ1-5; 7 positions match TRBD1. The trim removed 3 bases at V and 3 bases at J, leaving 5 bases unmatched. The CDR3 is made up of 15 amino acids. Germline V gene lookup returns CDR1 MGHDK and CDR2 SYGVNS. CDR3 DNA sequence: TGTGCCAGCAGTGACGACAGGGACCACAATCAGCCCCAGCATTTT. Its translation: CASSDDRDHNQPQHF.

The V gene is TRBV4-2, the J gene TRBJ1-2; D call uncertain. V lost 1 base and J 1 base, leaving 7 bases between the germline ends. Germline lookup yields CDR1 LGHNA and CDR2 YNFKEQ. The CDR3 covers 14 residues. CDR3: CASSQGGSNYGYTF. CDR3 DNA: TGTGCCAGCAGCCAAGGTGGGAGTAACTATGGCTACACCTTC.

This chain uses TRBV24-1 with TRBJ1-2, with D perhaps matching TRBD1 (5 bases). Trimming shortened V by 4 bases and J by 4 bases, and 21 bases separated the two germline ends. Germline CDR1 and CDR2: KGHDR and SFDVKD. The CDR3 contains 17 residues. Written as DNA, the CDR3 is TGTGCCACCAGTGAGAGGACGGCTGGGGGAACATCCTATGGCTACACCTTC. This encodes CATSERTAGGTSYGYTF.

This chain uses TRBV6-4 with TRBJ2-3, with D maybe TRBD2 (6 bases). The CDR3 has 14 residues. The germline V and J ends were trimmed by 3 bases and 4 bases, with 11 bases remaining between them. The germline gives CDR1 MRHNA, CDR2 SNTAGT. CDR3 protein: CASSEEAGADTQYF. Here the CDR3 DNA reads TGTGCCAGCAGTGAGGAAGCGGGCGCAGATACGCAGTATTTT.

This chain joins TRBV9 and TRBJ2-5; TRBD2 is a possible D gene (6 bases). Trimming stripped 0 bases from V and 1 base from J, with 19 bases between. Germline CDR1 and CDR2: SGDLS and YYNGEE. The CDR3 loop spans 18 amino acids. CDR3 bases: TGTGCCAGCAGCGTAGAAGATTGGGGTAGCGGTTCCCAAGAGACCCAGTACTTC. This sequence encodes CASSVEDWGSGSQETQYF.

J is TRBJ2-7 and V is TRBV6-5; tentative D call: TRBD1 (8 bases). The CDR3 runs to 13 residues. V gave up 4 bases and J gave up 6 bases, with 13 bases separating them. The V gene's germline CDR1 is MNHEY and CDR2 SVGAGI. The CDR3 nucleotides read TGTGCCAGCAGTTCGACAGGGGAGGGCGAGCAGTACTTC. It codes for CASSSTGEGEQYF.

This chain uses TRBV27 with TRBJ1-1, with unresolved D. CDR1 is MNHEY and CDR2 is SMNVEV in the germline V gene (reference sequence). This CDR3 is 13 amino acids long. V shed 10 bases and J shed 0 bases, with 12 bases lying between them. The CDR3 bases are TGTGCCACCAGGTCCAGTCTGAACACTGAAGCTTTCTTT. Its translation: CATRSSLNTEAFF.

The CDR3 loop is CASSLGLAGSYEQYF. DNA of the CDR3: TGTGCCAGCAGTTTAGGACTAGCGGGCTCATACGAGCAGTACTTC. V is TRBV28 and J is TRBJ2-7; 11 bases match TRBD2. V lost 2 bases, J lost 4 bases, and 4 bases stayed unmatched. Per the germline V gene, CDR1 is MDHEN and CDR2 is SYDVKM. The CDR3 length is 15 residues.

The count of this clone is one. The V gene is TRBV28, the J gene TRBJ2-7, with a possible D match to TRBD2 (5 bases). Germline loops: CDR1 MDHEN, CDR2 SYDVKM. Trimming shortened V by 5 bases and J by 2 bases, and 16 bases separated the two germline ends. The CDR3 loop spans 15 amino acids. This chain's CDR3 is CASSRSVGEPYEQYF. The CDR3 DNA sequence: TGTGCCAGCAGTCGTAGCGTTGGGGAACCCTACGAGCAGTACTTC.

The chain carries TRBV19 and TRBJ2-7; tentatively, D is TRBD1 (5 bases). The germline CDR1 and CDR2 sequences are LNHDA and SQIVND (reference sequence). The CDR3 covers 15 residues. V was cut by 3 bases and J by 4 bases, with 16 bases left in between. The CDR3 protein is CASSIGLGPRYEQYF. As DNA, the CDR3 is TGTGCCAGTAGTATCGGTTTGGGGCCCCGATACGAGCAGTACTTC.

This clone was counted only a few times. The chain's CDR3 is CASSYSGTGTPYEQYF. The CDR3 DNA is TGTGCCAGCAGTTATTCCGGGACAGGGACACCCTACGAGCAGTACTTC. The chain is built from TRBV6-5 and TRBJ2-7; 9 bases match TRBD1. CDR1 and CDR2 (germline): MNHEY, SVGAGI. The CDR3 totals 16 residues. V shed 3 bases, J shed 2 bases, and the junction held 8 bases outside the gene matches.

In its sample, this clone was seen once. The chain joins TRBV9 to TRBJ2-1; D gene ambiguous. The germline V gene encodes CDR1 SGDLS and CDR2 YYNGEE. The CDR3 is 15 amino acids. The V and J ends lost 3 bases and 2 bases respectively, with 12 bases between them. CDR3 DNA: TGTGCCAGCAGCGGCCGCCGTGCGGCCTACAATGAGCAGTTCTTC. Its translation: CASSGRRAAYNEQFF.

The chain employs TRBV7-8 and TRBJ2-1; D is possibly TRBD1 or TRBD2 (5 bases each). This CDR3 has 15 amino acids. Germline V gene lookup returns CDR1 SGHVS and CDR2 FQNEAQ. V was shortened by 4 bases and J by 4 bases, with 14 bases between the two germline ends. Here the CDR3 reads CASSSNEGTYNEQFF. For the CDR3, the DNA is TGTGCCAGCAGCTCCAATGAGGGGACGTACAATGAGCAGTTCTTC.

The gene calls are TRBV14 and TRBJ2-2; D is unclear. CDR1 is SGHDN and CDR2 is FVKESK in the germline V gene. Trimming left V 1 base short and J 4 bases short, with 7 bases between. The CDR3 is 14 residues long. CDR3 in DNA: TGTGCCAGCAGCCAAGTTTCGGTCACCGGGGAGCTGTTTTTT. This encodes CASSQVSVTGELFF.

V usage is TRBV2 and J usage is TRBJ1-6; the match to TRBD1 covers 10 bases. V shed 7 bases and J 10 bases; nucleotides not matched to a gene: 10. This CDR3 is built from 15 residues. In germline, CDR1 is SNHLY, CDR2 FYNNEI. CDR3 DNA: TGTGCCAGCACCGAACGGACAGGGGGTGGGTCACCCCTCCACTTT. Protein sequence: CASTERTGGGSPLHF.

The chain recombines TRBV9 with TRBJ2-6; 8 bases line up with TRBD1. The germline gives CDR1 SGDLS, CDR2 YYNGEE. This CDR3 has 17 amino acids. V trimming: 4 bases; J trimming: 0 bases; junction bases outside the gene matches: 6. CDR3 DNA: TGTGCCAGCAGCCCCCCGGGACAGGTCTCTGGGGCCAACGTCCTGACTTTC. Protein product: CASSPPGQVSGANVLTF.

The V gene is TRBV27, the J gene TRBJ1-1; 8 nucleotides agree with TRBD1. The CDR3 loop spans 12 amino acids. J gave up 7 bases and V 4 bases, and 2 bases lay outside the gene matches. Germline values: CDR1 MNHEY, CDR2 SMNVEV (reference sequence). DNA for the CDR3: TGTGCCAGCAGTTACAGGGGGGGTGAAGCTTTCTTT. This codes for CASSYRGGEAFF.

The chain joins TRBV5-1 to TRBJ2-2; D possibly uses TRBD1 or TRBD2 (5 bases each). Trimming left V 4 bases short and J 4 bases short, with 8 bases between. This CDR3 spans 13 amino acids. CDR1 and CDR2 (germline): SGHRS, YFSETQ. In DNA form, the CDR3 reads TGCGCCAGCAGCCATGGGGGCACCGGGGAGCTGTTTTTT. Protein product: CASSHGGTGELFF.

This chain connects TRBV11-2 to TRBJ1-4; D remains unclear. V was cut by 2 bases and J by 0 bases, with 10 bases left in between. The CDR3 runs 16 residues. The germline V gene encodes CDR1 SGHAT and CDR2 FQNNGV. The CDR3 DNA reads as TGTGCCAGCAGCTTACTTGGCGGGACAACTAATGAAAAACTGTTTTTT. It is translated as CASSLLGGTTNEKLFF.

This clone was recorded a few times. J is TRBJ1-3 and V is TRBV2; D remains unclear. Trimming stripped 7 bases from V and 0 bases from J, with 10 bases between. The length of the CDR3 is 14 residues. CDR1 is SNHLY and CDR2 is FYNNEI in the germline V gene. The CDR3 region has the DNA TGTGCCAGCACTGACATGCGCTCTGGAAACACCATATATTTT. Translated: CASTDMRSGNTIYF.

The CDR3 bases are TGTGCCAGTACCAAAGGGGCTAGACCCAATGAGCAGTTCTTC. Protein: CASTKGARPNEQFF. This chain connects TRBV19 to TRBJ2-1; D may be TRBD1 (5 bases). This CDR3 region has 14 residues. Between the trimmed V and J ends, which lost 7 bases and 6 bases, there was a span of 16 bases. CDR1 is LNHDA, CDR2 SQIVND, per germline (reference sequence).

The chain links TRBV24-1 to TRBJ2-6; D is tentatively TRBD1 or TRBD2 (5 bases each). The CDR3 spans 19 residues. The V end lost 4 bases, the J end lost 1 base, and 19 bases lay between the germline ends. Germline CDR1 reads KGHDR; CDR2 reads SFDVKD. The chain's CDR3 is CATSDRRTQQDSGANVLTF. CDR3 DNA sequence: TGTGCCACCAGTGACCGGAGGACCCAACAGGATTCTGGGGCCAACGTCCTGACTTTC.

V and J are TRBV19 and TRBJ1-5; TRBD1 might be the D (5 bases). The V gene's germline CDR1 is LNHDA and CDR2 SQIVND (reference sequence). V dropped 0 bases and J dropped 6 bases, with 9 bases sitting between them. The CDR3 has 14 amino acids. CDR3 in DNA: TGTGCCAGTAGTATAGACAGGGATGGTCAGCCCCAGCATTTT. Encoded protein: CASSIDRDGQPQHF.